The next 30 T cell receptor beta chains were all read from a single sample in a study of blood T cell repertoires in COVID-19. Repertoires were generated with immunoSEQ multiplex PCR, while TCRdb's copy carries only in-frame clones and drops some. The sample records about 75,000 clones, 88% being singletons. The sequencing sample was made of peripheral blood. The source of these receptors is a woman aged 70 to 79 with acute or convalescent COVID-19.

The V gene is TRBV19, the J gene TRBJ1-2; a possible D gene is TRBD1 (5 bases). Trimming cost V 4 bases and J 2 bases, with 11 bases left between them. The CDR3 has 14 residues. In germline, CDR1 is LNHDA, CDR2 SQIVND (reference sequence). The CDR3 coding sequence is TGTGCCAGTAGTAAGGTGGGGCGGAACTATGGCTACACCTTC. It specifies CASSKVGRNYGYTF.

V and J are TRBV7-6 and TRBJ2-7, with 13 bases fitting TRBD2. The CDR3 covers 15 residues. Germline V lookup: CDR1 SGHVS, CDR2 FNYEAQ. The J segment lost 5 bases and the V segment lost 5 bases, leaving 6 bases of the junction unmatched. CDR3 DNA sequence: TGTGCCAGCAGCCTCGGACTAGCGGGAGTCAACGAGCAGTACTTC. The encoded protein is CASSLGLAGVNEQYF.

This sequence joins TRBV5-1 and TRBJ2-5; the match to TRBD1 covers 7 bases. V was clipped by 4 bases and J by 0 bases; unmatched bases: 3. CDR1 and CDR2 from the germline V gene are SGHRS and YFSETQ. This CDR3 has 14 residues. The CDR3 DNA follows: TGCGCCAGCAGCCAGGGGACAGACCAAGAGACCCAGTACTTC. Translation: CASSQGTDQETQYF.

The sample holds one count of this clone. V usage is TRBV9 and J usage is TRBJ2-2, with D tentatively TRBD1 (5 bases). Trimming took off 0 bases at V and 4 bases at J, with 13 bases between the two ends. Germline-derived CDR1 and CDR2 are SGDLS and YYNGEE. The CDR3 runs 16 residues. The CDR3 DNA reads TGTGCCAGCAGCGTAGATTTTGGGGCTCTCACCGGGGAGCTGTTTTTT. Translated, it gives CASSVDFGALTGELFF.

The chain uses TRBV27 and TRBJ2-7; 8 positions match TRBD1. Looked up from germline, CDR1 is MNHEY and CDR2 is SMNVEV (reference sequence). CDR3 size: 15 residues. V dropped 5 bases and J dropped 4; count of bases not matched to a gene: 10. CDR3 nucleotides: TGTGCCAGCAGTCCCGGACAGGGTTTTGGATACGAGCAGTACTTC. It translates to CASSPGQGFGYEQYF.

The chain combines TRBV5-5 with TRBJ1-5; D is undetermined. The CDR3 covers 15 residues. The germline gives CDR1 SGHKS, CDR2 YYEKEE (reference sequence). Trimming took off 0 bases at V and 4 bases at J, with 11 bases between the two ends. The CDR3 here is CASSLEVGRNQPQHF. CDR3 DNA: TGTGCCAGCAGCTTGGAGGTGGGGAGGAATCAGCCCCAGCATTTT.

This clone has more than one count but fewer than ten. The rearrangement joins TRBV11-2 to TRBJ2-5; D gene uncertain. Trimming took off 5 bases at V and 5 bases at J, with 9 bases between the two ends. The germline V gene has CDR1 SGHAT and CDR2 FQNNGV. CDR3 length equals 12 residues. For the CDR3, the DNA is TGTGCCAGCAGCCCAACGAGGGAGACCCAGTACTTC. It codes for CASSPTRETQYF.

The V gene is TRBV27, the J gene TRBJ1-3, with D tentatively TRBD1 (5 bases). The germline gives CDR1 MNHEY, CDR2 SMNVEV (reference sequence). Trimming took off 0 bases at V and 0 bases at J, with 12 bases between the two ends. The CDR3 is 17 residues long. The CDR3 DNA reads TGTGCCAGCAGTTTATCAGTCGACAGCGACTCTGGAAACACCATATATTTT. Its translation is CASSLSVDSDSGNTIYF.

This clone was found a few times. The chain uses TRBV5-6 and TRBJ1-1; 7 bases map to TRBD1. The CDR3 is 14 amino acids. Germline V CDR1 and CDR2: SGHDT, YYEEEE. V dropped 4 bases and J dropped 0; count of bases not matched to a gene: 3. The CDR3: CASSVTGMNTEAFF. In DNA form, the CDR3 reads TGTGCCAGCAGCGTGACAGGGATGAACACTGAAGCTTTCTTT.

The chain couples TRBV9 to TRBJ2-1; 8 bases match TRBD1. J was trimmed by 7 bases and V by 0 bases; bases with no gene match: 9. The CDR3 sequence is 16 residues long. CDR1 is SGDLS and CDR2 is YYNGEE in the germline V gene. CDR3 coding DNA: TGTGCCAGCAGCGTAGCCTCTAGGACAGGGAGAAATGAGCAGTTCTTC. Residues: CASSVASRTGRNEQFF.

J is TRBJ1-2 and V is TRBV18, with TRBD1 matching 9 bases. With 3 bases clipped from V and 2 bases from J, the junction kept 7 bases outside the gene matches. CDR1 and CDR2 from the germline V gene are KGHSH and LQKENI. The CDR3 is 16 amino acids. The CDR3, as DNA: TGTGCCAGCTCACCGGTGGAAGGACAGGGGAACTATGGCTACACCTTC. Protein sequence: CASSPVEGQGNYGYTF. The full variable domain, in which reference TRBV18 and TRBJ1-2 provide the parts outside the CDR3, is NAGVMQNPRHLVRRRGQEARLRCSPMKGHSHVYWYRQLPEEGLKFMVYLQKENIIDESGMPKERFSAEFPKEGPSILRIQQVVRGDSAAYFCASSPVEGQGNYGYTFGSGTRLTVV.

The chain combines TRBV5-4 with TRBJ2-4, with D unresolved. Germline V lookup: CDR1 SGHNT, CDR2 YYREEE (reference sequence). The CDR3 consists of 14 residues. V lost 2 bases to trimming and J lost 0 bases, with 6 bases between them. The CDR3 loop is CASSFAGAKNIQYF. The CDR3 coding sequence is TGTGCCAGCAGCTTTGCCGGAGCCAAAAACATTCAGTACTTC.

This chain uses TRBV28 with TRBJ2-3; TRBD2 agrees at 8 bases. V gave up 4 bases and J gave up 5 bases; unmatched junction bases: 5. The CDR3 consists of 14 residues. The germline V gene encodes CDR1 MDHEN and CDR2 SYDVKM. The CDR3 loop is CASSSRGGLDTQYF. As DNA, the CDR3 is TGTGCCAGCAGTTCCCGGGGGGGGTTAGATACGCAGTATTTT.

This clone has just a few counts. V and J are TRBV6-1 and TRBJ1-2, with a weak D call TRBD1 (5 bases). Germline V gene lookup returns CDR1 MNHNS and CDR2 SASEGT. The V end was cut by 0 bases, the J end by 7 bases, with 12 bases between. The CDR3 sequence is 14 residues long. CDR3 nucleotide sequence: TGTGCCAGCAGTGAAGCGGTCAATAGGGGTGGCTACACCTTC. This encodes CASSEAVNRGGYTF.

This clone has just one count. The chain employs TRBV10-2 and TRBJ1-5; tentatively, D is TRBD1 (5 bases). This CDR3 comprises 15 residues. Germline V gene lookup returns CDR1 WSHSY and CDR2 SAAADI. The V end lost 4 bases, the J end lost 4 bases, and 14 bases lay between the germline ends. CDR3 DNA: TGCGCCAGCAGTGGTATTCCCGGGGGAAATCAGCCCCAGCATTTT. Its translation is CASSGIPGGNQPQHF.

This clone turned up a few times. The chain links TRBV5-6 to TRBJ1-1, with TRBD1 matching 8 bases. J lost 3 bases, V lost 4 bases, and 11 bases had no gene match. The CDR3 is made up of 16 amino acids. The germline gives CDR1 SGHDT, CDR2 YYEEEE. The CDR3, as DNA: TGTGCCAGCAGCCTTTTGTGGACAGGGAGGGACACTGAAGCTTTCTTT. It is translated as CASSLLWTGRDTEAFF.

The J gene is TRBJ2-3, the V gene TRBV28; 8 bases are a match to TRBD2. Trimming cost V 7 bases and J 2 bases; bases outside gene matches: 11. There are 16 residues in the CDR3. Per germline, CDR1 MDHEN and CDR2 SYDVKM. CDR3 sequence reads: CASTITSGGFTDTQYF. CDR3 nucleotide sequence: TGTGCCAGCACCATAACTAGCGGAGGATTCACAGATACGCAGTATTTT.

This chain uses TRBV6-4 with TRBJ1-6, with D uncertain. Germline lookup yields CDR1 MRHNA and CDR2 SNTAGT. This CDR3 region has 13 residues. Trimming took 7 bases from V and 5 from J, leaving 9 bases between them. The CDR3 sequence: CASTAGNNSPLHF. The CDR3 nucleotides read TGTGCCAGCACGGCGGGAAATAATTCACCCCTCCACTTT.

As DNA, the CDR3 is TGTGCCAGCAGCTTGGGCGGGGTAGGGACAGATACGCAGTATTTT. It codes for CASSLGGVGTDTQYF. The J gene is TRBJ2-3, the V gene TRBV11-1; D may be TRBD2 (6 bases). This CDR3 comprises 15 residues. V shed 3 bases and J shed 3 bases, with 13 bases lying between them. CDR1 and CDR2 (germline): SGHAT, FQDESV (reference sequence).

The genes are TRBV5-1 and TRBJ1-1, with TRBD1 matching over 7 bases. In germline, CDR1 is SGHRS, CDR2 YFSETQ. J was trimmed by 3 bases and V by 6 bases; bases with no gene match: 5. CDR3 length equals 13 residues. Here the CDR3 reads CASTKQGYTEAFF. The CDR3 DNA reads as TGCGCCAGCACCAAACAGGGGTACACTGAAGCTTTCTTT.

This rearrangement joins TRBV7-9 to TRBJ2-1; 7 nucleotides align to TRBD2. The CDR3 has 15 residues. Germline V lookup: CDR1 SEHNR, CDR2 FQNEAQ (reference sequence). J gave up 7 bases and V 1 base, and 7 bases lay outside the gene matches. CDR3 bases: TGTGCCAGCAGCTTAGGGGGCGGGAGTACGAATGAGCAGTTCTTC. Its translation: CASSLGGGSTNEQFF.

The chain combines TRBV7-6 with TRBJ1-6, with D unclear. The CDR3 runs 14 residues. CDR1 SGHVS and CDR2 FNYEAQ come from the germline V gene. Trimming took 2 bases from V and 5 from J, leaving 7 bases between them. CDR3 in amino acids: CASSLNSNNSPLHF. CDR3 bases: TGTGCCAGCAGCTTAAACAGTAATAATTCACCCCTCCACTTT.

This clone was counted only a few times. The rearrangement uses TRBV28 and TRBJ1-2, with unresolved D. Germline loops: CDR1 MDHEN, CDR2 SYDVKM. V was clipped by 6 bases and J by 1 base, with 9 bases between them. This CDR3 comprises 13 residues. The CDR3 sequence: CASRRADNYGYTF. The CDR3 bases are TGTGCCAGCAGGAGGGCAGATAACTATGGCTACACCTTC.

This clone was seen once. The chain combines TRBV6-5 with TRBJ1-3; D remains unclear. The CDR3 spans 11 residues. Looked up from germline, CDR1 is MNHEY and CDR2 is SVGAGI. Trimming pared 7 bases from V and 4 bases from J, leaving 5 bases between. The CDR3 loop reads CASTFGNTIYF. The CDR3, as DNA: TGTGCCAGCACCTTCGGAAACACCATATATTTT.

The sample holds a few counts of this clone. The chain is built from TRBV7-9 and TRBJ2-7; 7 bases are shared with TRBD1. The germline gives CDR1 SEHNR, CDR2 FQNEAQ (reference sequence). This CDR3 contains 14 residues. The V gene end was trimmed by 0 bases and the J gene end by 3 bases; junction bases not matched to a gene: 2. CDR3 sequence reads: CASSLAGTVYEQYF. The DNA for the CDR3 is TGTGCCAGCAGCTTAGCAGGGACAGTCTACGAGCAGTACTTC.

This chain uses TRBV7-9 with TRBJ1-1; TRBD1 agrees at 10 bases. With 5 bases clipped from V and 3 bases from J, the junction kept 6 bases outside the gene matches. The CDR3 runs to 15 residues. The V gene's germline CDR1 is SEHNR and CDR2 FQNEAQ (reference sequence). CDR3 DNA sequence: TGTGCCAGCAGCCCAAGACAGGGGGCGGACACTGAAGCTTTCTTT. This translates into CASSPRQGADTEAFF.

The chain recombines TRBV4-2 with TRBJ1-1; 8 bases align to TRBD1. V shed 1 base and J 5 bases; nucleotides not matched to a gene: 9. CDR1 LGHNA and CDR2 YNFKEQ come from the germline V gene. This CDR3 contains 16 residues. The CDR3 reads CASSQGTGLTETEAFF. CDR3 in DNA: TGTGCCAGCAGCCAAGGGACAGGGCTGACCGAAACTGAAGCTTTCTTT.

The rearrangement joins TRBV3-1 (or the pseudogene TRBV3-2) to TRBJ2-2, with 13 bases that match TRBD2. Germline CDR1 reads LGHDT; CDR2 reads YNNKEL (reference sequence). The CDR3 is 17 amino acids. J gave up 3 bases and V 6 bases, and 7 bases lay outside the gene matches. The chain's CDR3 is CASRRTSGSNDTGELFF. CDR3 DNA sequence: TGTGCCAGCAGACGGACTAGCGGGAGTAACGACACCGGGGAGCTGTTTTTT.

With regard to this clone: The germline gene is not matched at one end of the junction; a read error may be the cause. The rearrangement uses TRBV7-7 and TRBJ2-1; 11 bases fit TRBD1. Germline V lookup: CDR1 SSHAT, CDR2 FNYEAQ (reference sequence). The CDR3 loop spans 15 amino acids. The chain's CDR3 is CASSPGTGGNNEQFF. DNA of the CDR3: TGTGCTAGCAGCCCTGGGACAGGGGGGAACAATGAGCAGTTCTTC.

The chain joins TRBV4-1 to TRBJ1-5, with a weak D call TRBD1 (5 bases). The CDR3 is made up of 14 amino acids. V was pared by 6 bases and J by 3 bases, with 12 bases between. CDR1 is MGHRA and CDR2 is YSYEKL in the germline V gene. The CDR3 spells CASSVQGSNQPQHF. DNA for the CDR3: TGCGCCAGCAGTGTCCAGGGTTCCAATCAGCCCCAGCATTTT.